This TCR beta chain was identified during a study of blood T cell repertoires in COVID-19. In the study overall: The analysed material was cDNA or gDNA that came from T cells, B-cell-depleted T cells, or PBMCs.

Generated by immunoSEQ multiplex PCR, the TCRdb table keeps only in-frame clones and is missing some. The sample has 150,000 to 200,000 clones, 80% seen once; the top ten hold roughly 6.7%. Trimming removed 1 base at V and 5 bases at J, with 12 bases between. The CDR3 length is 15 residues. Germline assignment: CDR1 SGHTS and CDR2 YDEGEE. The source is a man aged 55 to 69 with acute or convalescent COVID-19. V usage is TRBV5-8 and J usage is TRBJ1-4, with D possibly matching TRBD1 (6 bases). Specimen: peripheral blood. The CDR3, as DNA: TGTGCCAGCAGCTTGCAGGGGCGGTTAAATGAAAAACTGTTTTTT. Amino acids: CASSLQGRLNEKLFF.